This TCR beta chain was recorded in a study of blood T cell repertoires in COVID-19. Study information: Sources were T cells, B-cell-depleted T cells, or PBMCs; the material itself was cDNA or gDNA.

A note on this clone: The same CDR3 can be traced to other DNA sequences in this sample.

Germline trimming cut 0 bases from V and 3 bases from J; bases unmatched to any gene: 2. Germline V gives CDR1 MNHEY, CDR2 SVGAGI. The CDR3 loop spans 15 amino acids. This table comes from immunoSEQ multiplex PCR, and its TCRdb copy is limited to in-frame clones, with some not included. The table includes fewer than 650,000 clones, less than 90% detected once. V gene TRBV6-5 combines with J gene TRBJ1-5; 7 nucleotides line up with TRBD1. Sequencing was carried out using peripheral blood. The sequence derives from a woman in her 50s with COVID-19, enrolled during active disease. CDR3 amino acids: CASSYSGTVNQPQHF. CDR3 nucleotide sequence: TGTGCCAGCAGTTACTCGGGGACAGTCAATCAGCCCCAGCATTTT.